This T cell receptor beta chain was captured in a study of metastatic and nonmetastatic thyroid tumors. Study context: Repertoires were compared across blood and tumor or nodule tissue from malignant and benign thyroid patients.

Each patient went into thyroid surgery without having received any treatment. This clone was detected ten times or more. Its specificity is unknown. The germline gives CDR1 MDHEN, CDR2 SYDVKM. Trimming removed 4 bases from V and 9 bases from J; junction bases left unmatched: 7. The CDR3 is 14 residues long. As handled by the study authors: Using the CDR3 differences seen across clinicopathological groups, the authors built a distant-metastasis classifier for papillary thyroid cancer, which was meant to discriminate distant-metastatic patients. TCRdb re-called the PCR reads with MiXCR. The V and J calls, along with clone size, are taken from TCRdb and not from the paper's own processing. The sample lists just over 70,000 clones; about 17% were seen once. General study points: Reported TCR beta diversity, measured in blood and tumor, was significantly higher for malignant thyroid tumors than for benign nodules.

The chain links TRBV28 to TRBJ2-1; TRBD2 matches 9 bases. The specimen was blood. The sequence derives from a female donor with papillary thyroid cancer or a benign thyroid nodule (not recorded which). Some clones in this sample may be carry-over from other donors' samples. The DNA for the CDR3 is TGTGCCAGCAGTTCTGGCGGGAGGGCCGCTGAGCAGTTCTTC. Translated, it gives CASSSGGRAAEQFF.